A selection of T cell receptor beta chains follows, all from one sample in a study of beta chain features in type 1 diabetes. Data came from immunoSEQ multiplex PCR; TCRdb stores just in-frame clones and leaves some out. Counted here are more than 250,000 clones, approximately 15% occurring once; the ten biggest clones make up 0.015% to 0.019%. Sequencing was done on a sample of naive CD4+ T cells from blood. These receptors were obtained from a man younger than 35 with type 1 diabetes. Each CDR3 is given with its conserved first and last residue. Fields, in order: clone size, J gene, V gene, D gene, CDR3 protein, CDR3 DNA. D genes are given only for firm matches. Some rows have no size entry. The others give once, few or many, or a class for an expanded clone.

- | TRBJ2-7 | TRBV9 | TRBD2 | CASSSQLAGGSYEQYF | TGTGCCAGCAGCTCCCAACTAGCGGGAGGGTCCTACGAGCAGTACTTC
- | TRBJ2-1 | TRBV29-1 | TRBD2 | CSAGRLAGGVEQFF | TGCAGCGCCGGCAGACTAGCGGGGGGGGTGGAGCAGTTCTTC
few | TRBJ1-2 | TRBV6-6 | TRBD1 | CASRRGQGNYGYTF | TGTGCCAGCAGGAGAGGACAGGGAAACTATGGCTACACCTTC
few | TRBJ1-2 | TRBV28 | - | CASAPFTSNYGYTF | TGTGCCAGTGCGCCGTTCACTTCTAACTATGGCTACACCTTC
few | TRBJ2-2 | TRBV28 | - | CASTGNTGELFF | TGTGCCAGCACGGGGAACACCGGGGAGCTGTTTTTT
- | TRBJ1-2 | TRBV30 | TRBD1 | CAWSRQGAGGYTF | TGTGCCTGGTCTAGACAGGGGGCTGGTGGCTACACCTTC
- | TRBJ2-3 | TRBV18 | - | CASSPPGSDTQYF | TGTGCCAGCTCACCCCCGGGGTCAGATACGCAGTATTTT
- | TRBJ1-1 | TRBV9 | - | CASSVTSGNTEAFF | TGTGCCAGCAGCGTAACGTCGGGAAACACTGAAGCTTTCTTT
- | TRBJ2-7 | TRBV7-2 | - | CASSLWGHRTYEQYF | TGTGCCAGCAGCCTCTGGGGACACCGCACCTACGAGCAGTACTTC
- | TRBJ2-2 | TRBV7-2 | - | CASSRTAAVNTGELFF | TGTGCCAGCAGCCGGACAGCAGCGGTAAACACCGGGGAGCTGTTTTTT
few | TRBJ2-5 | TRBV30 | - | CAWGLRGTLGETQYF | TGTGCCTGGGGGCTTCGGGGAACATTGGGGGAGACCCAGTACTTC
- | TRBJ1-2 | TRBV6-4 | - | CASSDSRTNYGYTF | TGTGCCAGCAGTGACTCCAGGACTAACTATGGCTACACCTTC
few | TRBJ2-2 | TRBV25-1 | TRBD1 | CASSKQGAIAGELFF | TGTGCCAGCAGTAAACAGGGGGCTATCGCCGGGGAGCTGTTTTTT
- | TRBJ2-5 | TRBV5-4 | - | CASSLRQIGETQYF | TGTGCCAGCAGCTTGCGACAGATAGGAGAGACCCAGTACTTC
- | TRBJ2-5 | TRBV1 | - | CTSSQGESGTSETPGEETQYF | TGCACCAGCAGCCAAGGTGAATCCGGGACTAGCGAGACCCCAGGGGAAGAGACCCAGTACTTC
- | TRBJ2-1 | TRBV6-5 | - | CASISAGTEQFF | TGTGCCAGCATCTCCGCGGGAACCGAGCAGTTCTTC
- | TRBJ2-3 | TRBV7-2 | - | CASSRQGTDTQYF | TGTGCCAGCAGCCGACAGGGCACAGATACGCAGTATTTT
few | TRBJ2-1 | TRBV7-9 | TRBD1 | CASSGPGTGTYNEQFF | TGTGCCAGCAGCGGACCCGGGACAGGGACCTACAATGAGCAGTTCTTC
- | TRBJ2-1 | TRBV9 | TRBD2 | CASSVDLAGGPDLGYNEQFF | TGTGCCAGCAGCGTAGACCTAGCGGGAGGGCCCGACCTTGGATACAATGAGCAGTTCTTC
- | TRBJ2-1 | TRBV29-1 | TRBD2 | CSVEPRLAGNEQFF | TGCAGCGTTGAACCCCGACTAGCGGGAAACGAGCAGTTCTTC
- | TRBJ2-5 | TRBV2 | TRBD2 | CASSDASGSRETQYF | TGTGCCAGCAGTGACGCTAGCGGGTCCCGGGAGACCCAGTACTTC
- | TRBJ2-2 | TRBV9 | TRBD1 | CASSVGGTGESGELFF | TGTGCCAGCAGCGTAGGGGGGACAGGGGAGTCCGGGGAGCTGTTTTTT
- | TRBJ2-7 | TRBV14 | - | CASSQVGVPPLGEQYF | TGTGCCAGCAGCCAAGTCGGGGTGCCCCCTCTAGGCGAGCAGTACTTC
- | TRBJ1-1 | TRBV29-1 | TRBD1 | CSVVTGRYTEAFF | TGCAGCGTTGTGACAGGGAGGTACACTGAAGCTTTCTTT
- | TRBJ2-4 | TRBV11-2 | TRBD2 | CASSPLAALAKNIQYF | TGTGCCAGCAGCCCCCTAGCGGCGCTAGCCAAAAACATTCAGTACTTC
- | TRBJ2-1 | TRBV14 | TRBD1 | CASSEGPRRTGIHNEQFF | TGTGCCAGCAGCGAAGGCCCCCGGCGGACAGGGATACACAATGAGCAGTTCTTC
few | TRBJ2-5 | TRBV15 | TRBD1 | CATSRDRGQETQYF | TGTGCCACCTCCCGGGACAGGGGGCAAGAGACCCAGTACTTC
- | TRBJ2-1 | TRBV28 | TRBD1 | CASRESRQGRYNEQFF | TGTGCCAGCAGGGAATCCCGACAGGGACGGTACAATGAGCAGTTCTTC
- | TRBJ2-2 | TRBV11-3 | TRBD2 | CASSPLAGGTGELFF | TGTGCCAGCAGCCCACTAGCGGGAGGAACCGGGGAGCTGTTTTTT
few | TRBJ2-5 | TRBV29-1 | - | CSVRRVGGGETQYF | TGCAGCGTGAGGAGGGTAGGGGGCGGGGAGACCCAGTACTTC
- | TRBJ2-2 | TRBV25-1 | - | CASSDWNTGELFF | TGTGCCAGCAGTGACTGGAACACCGGGGAGCTGTTTTTT
few | TRBJ1-5 | TRBV7-9 | - | CASSPGDPRNQPQHF | TGTGCCAGCAGCCCTGGCGACCCCAGGAATCAGCCCCAGCATTTT
few | TRBJ2-1 | TRBV7-9 | - | CASSVSAAGSSYNEQFF | TGTGCCAGCAGCGTCTCAGCAGCGGGCAGCTCCTACAATGAGCAGTTCTTC
- | TRBJ1-5 | TRBV7-2 | TRBD1 | CASSYWTGTNQPQHF | TGTGCCAGCAGCTACTGGACAGGGACAAATCAGCCCCAGCATTTT
few | TRBJ1-1 | TRBV20-1 | - | CSAGGETEAFF | TGCAGTGCTGGCGGAGAGACTGAAGCTTTCTTT
few | TRBJ2-3 | TRBV28 | - | CASSFLSLTDTQYF | TGTGCCAGCAGTTTCTTATCCCTCACAGATACGCAGTATTTT
- | TRBJ1-5 | TRBV7-6 | - | CASSLEGAGSGQPQHF | TGTGCCAGCAGCTTAGAAGGTGCTGGGAGTGGTCAGCCCCAGCATTTT
few | TRBJ2-7 | TRBV5-4 | TRBD2 | CASSGKAGDSYEQYF | TGTGCCAGCAGTGGAAAAGCGGGAGACTCCTACGAGCAGTACTTC
- | TRBJ2-7 | TRBV5-1 | - | CASSVGYEQYF | TGCGCCAGCAGCGTCGGCTACGAGCAGTACTTC
few | TRBJ2-1 | TRBV5-1 | TRBD2 | CASSFLGLGANEQFF | TGCGCCAGCAGCTTCTTGGGACTAGGGGCCAATGAGCAGTTCTTC
few | TRBJ1-2 | TRBV23-1 | - | CASSHPAVGAGYGYTF | TGCGCCAGCAGTCACCCGGCCGTTGGGGCAGGCTATGGCTACACCTTC
- | TRBJ1-3 | TRBV6-6 | TRBD1 | CARGTGPNTIYF | TGTGCCAGGGGGACAGGGCCGAACACCATATATTTT
- | TRBJ2-5 | TRBV30 | TRBD1 | CAWSVQGGSETQYF | TGTGCCTGGAGTGTACAGGGGGGCAGCGAGACCCAGTACTTC
few | TRBJ2-7 | TRBV29-1 | TRBD1 | CSVSDRGPFYEQYF | TGCAGCGTATCGGACAGGGGCCCCTTCTACGAGCAGTACTTC
- | TRBJ1-5 | TRBV4-3 | TRBD1 | CASSQEQGAGQPQHF | TGCGCCAGCAGCCAAGAACAGGGGGCTGGGCAGCCCCAGCATTTT
few | TRBJ2-5 | TRBV5-1 | - | CASSLGGRETQYF | TGCGCCAGCAGCTTAGGAGGGCGGGAGACCCAGTACTTC
few | TRBJ2-5 | TRBV30 | - | CAWSMGGQETQYF | TGTGCCTGGAGTATGGGGGGCCAAGAGACCCAGTACTTC
few | TRBJ2-2 | TRBV7-2 | - | CASSLSRGELFF | TGTGCCAGCAGCTTAAGCCGCGGGGAGCTGTTTTTT
- | TRBJ2-7 | TRBV28 | TRBD2 | CASRQAGGPYEQYF | TGTGCCAGCAGGCAAGCGGGGGGGCCCTACGAGCAGTACTTC
- | TRBJ1-1 | TRBV29-1 | - | CSVEGTMNTEAFF | TGCAGCGTTGAAGGGACAATGAACACTGAAGCTTTCTTT
- | TRBJ2-3 | TRBV5-1 | TRBD2 | CASQRGDTDTQYF | TGCGCCAGTCAGCGGGGGGACACAGATACGCAGTATTTT
- | TRBJ2-3 | TRBV18 | - | CASSQIDREAQYF | TGTGCCAGCTCACAAATCGACAGGGAGGCGCAGTATTTT
few | TRBJ2-7 | TRBV5-4 | TRBD1 | CASSLNPTGEEGDF | TGTGCCAGCAGCTTAAACCCGACAGGGGAAGAGGGTGACTTC
- | TRBJ2-3 | TRBV5-1 | TRBD2 | CASSLGLAGRADTQYF | TGCGCCAGCAGCTTGGGCCTAGCGGGGCGGGCGGATACGCAGTATTTT
- | TRBJ1-1 | TRBV28 | - | CASIAAGPEAFF | TGTGCCAGCATCGCGGCGGGGCCCGAAGCTTTCTTT
- | TRBJ2-7 | TRBV5-1 | - | CASSLAETYEQYF | TGCGCCAGCAGCTTGGCCGAGACCTACGAGCAGTACTTC
- | TRBJ2-3 | TRBV2 | TRBD2 | CASRATALAGALRTDTQYF | TGTGCCAGCAGAGCAACAGCACTAGCGGGAGCTTTACGGACAGATACGCAGTATTTT